The rows below give T cell receptor beta chains drawn from one sample of a study of cytomegalovirus exposure and HLA in healthy donors. Clones were read by immunoSEQ multiplex PCR, and TCRdb kept only the in-frame ones, dropping some. The table shows about 160,000 clones, with about 65% occurring only once. Sequenced: PBMCs. The receptors stem from a man aged 40-49 years in good health and CMV-seropositive. CDR3s include the opening cysteine and the closing phenylalanine or tryptophan. Each record gives: clone size, V gene, D gene, J gene, CDR3 protein, CDR3 DNA. A D gene is named only where the DNA matches it firmly. Clone size appears in some rows only: once, few, many, or a class for an expanded clone.

clone size: -; V gene: TRBV7-8; D gene: -; J gene: TRBJ1-4; CDR3 protein: CASSPRPGIHDEKLFF; CDR3 DNA: TGTGCCAGCAGCCCCCGCCCGGGGATTCACGATGAAAAACTGTTTTTT
clone size: -; V gene: TRBV29-1; D gene: TRBD2; J gene: TRBJ2-3; CDR3 protein: CSVAGTSGVAQYF; CDR3 DNA: TGCAGCGTCGCCGGGACTAGCGGGGTTGCGCAGTATTTT
clone size: few; V gene: TRBV4-1; D gene: -; J gene: TRBJ2-7; CDR3 protein: CASSQEEWREQYF; CDR3 DNA: TGCGCCAGCAGCCAAGAGGAGTGGAGAGAGCAGTACTTC
clone size: once; V gene: TRBV7-9; D gene: TRBD1; J gene: TRBJ2-2; CDR3 protein: CASTGDRGATGELFF; CDR3 DNA: TGTGCCAGCACCGGGGACAGGGGGGCGACCGGGGAGCTGTTTTTT
clone size: -; V gene: TRBV9; D gene: -; J gene: TRBJ2-1; CDR3 protein: CASSVTKGQYNEQFF; CDR3 DNA: TGTGCCAGCAGCGTAACGAAGGGGCAGTACAATGAGCAGTTCTTC
clone size: -; V gene: TRBV6-1; D gene: -; J gene: TRBJ1-5; CDR3 protein: CASSESGPSNQPQHF; CDR3 DNA: TGTGCCAGCAGTGAATCAGGGCCAAGCAATCAGCCCCAGCATTTT
clone size: once; V gene: TRBV4-3; D gene: -; J gene: TRBJ2-1; CDR3 protein: CASSEGTWDEQFF; CDR3 DNA: TGCGCCAGCAGCGAGGGCACCTGGGATGAGCAGTTCTTC
clone size: once; V gene: TRBV4-2; D gene: -; J gene: TRBJ1-5; CDR3 protein: CASSQRGQSSNQPQHF; CDR3 DNA: TGTGCCAGCAGCCAACGCGGACAGAGTAGCAATCAGCCCCAGCATTTT
clone size: -; V gene: TRBV7-9; D gene: -; J gene: TRBJ1-5; CDR3 protein: CASSLGTEQRPQHF; CDR3 DNA: TGTGCCAGCAGCTTAGGGACAGAACAACGGCCCCAGCATTTT
clone size: -; V gene: TRBV11-2; D gene: -; J gene: TRBJ2-1; CDR3 protein: CASSLITGVPNEQFF; CDR3 DNA: TGTGCCAGCAGCTTAATCACAGGAGTTCCCAATGAGCAGTTCTTC
clone size: -; V gene: TRBV2; D gene: -; J gene: TRBJ2-2; CDR3 protein: CASSEQGPTGELFF; CDR3 DNA: TGTGCCAGCAGTGAACAGGGTCCCACCGGGGAGCTGTTTTTT
clone size: -; V gene: TRBV4-1; D gene: TRBD1; J gene: TRBJ1-6; CDR3 protein: CASSLTGLDSPLHF; CDR3 DNA: TGCGCCAGCAGCCTGACAGGGCTCGATTCACCCCTCCACTTT
clone size: -; V gene: TRBV18; D gene: -; J gene: TRBJ2-3; CDR3 protein: CASSPPSKSTDTQYF; CDR3 DNA: TGTGCCAGCTCACCACCGAGTAAGAGCACAGATACGCAGTATTTT
clone size: -; V gene: TRBV4-1; D gene: TRBD1; J gene: TRBJ1-3; CDR3 protein: CASSQDWGTVLSGNTIYF; CDR3 DNA: TGCGCCAGCAGCCAAGATTGGGGGACAGTTCTCTCTGGAAACACCATATATTTT
clone size: -; V gene: TRBV6-5; D gene: -; J gene: TRBJ1-3; CDR3 protein: CASSPQGTGNTIYF; CDR3 DNA: TGTGCCAGCAGTCCCCAGGGGACTGGAAACACCATATATTTT
clone size: few; V gene: TRBV7-2; D gene: -; J gene: TRBJ2-7; CDR3 protein: CASRGGSGLSYEQYF; CDR3 DNA: TGTGCCAGCAGGGGGGGTAGTGGGCTATCCTACGAGCAGTACTTC
clone size: once; V gene: TRBV11-2; D gene: -; J gene: TRBJ2-1; CDR3 protein: CASSLDRQVSGSEQFF; CDR3 DNA: TGTGCCAGCAGCTTAGATCGCCAGGTTTCGGGGAGTGAGCAGTTCTTC